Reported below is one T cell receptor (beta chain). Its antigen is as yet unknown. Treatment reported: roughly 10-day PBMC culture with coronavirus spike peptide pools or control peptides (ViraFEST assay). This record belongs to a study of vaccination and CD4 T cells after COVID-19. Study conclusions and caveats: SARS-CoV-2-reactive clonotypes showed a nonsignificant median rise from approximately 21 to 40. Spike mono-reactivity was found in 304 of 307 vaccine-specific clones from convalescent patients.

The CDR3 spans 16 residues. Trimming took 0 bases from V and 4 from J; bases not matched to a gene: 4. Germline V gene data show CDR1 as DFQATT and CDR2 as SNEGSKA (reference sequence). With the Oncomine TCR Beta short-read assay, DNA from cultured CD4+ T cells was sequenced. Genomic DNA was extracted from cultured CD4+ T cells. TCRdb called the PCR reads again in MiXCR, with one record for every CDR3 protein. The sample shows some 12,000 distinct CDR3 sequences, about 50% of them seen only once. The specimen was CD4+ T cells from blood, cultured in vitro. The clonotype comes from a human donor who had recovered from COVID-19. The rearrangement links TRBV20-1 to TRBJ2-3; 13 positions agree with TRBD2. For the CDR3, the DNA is TGCAGTGCTAGAGATCTAGGACTAGCGGGAGCAGATACGCAGTATTTT. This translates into CSARDLGLAGADTQYF.